This paragraph covers one T cell receptor beta chain sequence. This sample is part of a study of blood T cell repertoires in COVID-19. In Seattle, patients joined the study during active infection and were tracked longitudinally. Between the trimmed V and J ends, which lost 1 base and 5 bases, there was a span of 6 bases. This CDR3 is built from 13 residues. Germline V gene data show CDR1 as SGHTA and CDR2 as FQGTGA. As handled by the study authors: The assay estimated nucleated cells by amplifying reference gene primers. Produced via immunoSEQ multiplex PCR; TCRdb's table is partial and in-frame only. V and J calls plus clone size are reproduced from that table; the DNA served to infer D and trimming. The sample records roughly 220,000 clones, around 87% being singletons.

This chain joins TRBV7-3 and TRBJ2-1; no clear D. This TCR was recovered from a woman aged 45-65 years with COVID-19, enrolled during active disease. Input material: peripheral blood. The CDR3 DNA reads TGTGCCAGCAGCTTAAGCTCGGACAATGAGCAGTTCTTC. Encoded protein: CASSLSSDNEQFF.